This T cell receptor beta chain was found in a study of CXCR3-negative and CXCR3-positive naive CD8 T cells. UMI-tagged TRB cDNA libraries were built via 5' RACE. TCRdb re-called the 5' RACE reads, yielding one record per CDR3 amino acid sequence without DNA. The sample holds tens of thousands of distinct CDR3 sequences. General study results and limits: A higher hydrophobicity marked the TRB CDR3s of CXCR3-positive naive cells versus CXCR3-negative naive cells.

Germline V gene sequence: CDR1 SGHTA, CDR2 FQGTGA. The CDR3 extends over 15 amino acids. Details on this clonotype: Its target is unknown.

The sequenced sample consisted of naive CXCR3+ CD8+ T cells from blood. Indicated subset: CD45RO-CCR7+CD27+CD95- naive CD8+ T cells expressing CXCR3 (TNR3+). The chain combines TRBV7-3 with TRBJ2-1; TCRdb designates TRBD2, a call that cannot be tested without DNA. This clonotype was sampled from a human donor in good health. Some clones in this sample may be carry-over from other donors' samples. The CDR3: CASSPTSGGAGEQFF.